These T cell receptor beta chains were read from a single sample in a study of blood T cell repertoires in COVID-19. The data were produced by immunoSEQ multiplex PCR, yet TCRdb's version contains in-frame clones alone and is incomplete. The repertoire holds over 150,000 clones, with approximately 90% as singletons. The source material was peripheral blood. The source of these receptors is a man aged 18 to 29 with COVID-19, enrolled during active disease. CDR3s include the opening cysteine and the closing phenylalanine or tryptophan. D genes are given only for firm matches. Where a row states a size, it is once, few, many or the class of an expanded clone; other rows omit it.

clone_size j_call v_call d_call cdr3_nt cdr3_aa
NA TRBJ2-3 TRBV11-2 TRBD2 TGTGCCAGCAGCTTAGATTCCCAGCGGGAGTCGCAGTATTTT CASSLDSQRESQYF
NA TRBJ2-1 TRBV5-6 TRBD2 TGTGCCAGCAGCTTGGCGGGAGGTGGCAATGAGCAGTTCTTC CASSLAGGGNEQFF
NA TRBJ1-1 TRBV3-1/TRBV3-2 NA TGTGCCAGCAGCCAAGATTGGGGGCGTAACACTGAAGCTTTCTTT CASSQDWGRNTEAFF
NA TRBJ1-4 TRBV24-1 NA TGTGCCACCAGTGAAACAGGATTTGAAAAACTGTTTTTT CATSETGFEKLFF
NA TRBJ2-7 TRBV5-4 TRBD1 TGTGCCAGCAGCTTGGAAGGGACAGATGCCTACGAGCAGTACTTC CASSLEGTDAYEQYF
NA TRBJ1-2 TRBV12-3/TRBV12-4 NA TGTGCCAGCAGTTTCGGTAGCTATGGCTACACCTTC CASSFGSYGYTF
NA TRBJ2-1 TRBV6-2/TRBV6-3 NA TGTGCCAGCACCCCATTGGAACATGACCCGGGGTTCTTC CASTPLEHDPGFF
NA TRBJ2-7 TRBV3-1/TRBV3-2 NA TGTGCCAGCAGCCAAGTGGCCAGGCCCAACGAGCAGTACTTC CASSQVARPNEQYF
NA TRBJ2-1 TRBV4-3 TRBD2 TGCGCCAGCAGCCAAGGACTAGCGGGCCCCGACAATGAGCAGTTCTTC CASSQGLAGPDNEQFF
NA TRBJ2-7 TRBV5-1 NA TGCGCCAGCAGCTTGTTCTATTTCGGCTCCTACGAGCAGTACTTC CASSLFYFGSYEQYF
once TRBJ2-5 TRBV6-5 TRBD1 TGTGCCAGTTCGAGACAGGGGGAGACCCAGTACTTC CASSRQGETQYF
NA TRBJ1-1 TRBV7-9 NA TGTGCCAGCAGCTTAGGGGCGGGTACTGAAGCTTTCTTT CASSLGAGTEAFF
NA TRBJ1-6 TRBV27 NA TGTGCCAGCAGTTTGGACTTTAGTTCACCCCTCCACTTT CASSLDFSSPLHF
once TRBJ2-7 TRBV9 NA TGTGCCAGCAGCGTAGGGGATAGCGGCTACGAGCAGTACTTC CASSVGDSGYEQYF
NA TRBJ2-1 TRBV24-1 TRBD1 TGTGCCACCAGTGATATCGACAGGGTACGAGGCAATGAGCAGTTCTTC CATSDIDRVRGNEQFF
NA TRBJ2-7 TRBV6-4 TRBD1 TGTGCCAACCAGGGACAGGGGGCTTACGAGCAGTACTTC CANQGQGAYEQYF
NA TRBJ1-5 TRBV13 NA TGTGCCAGCAGTACGGGGGGAAGCAATCAGCCCCAGCATTTT CASSTGGSNQPQHF
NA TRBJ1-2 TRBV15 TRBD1 TGTGCCACCAGCCTCCGGGACAGGCTCTATGGCTACACCTTC CATSLRDRLYGYTF
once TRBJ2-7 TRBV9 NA TGTGCCAGCAGCCCCCCGACTCGCTCCTACGAGCAGTACTTC CASSPPTRSYEQYF
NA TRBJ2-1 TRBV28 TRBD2 TGTGCCAGCAGTTATAGCGGGGAGCAGTTCTTC CASSYSGEQFF
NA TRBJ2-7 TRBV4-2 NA TGTGCCAGCAGCCCGTCGACAGGTCCAGCCGACGAGCAGTACTTC CASSPSTGPADEQYF
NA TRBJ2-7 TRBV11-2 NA TGTGCCAGCAGTCCCGCGCCAGGGGGGACTGGAGGGTCCACCTACGAGCAGTACTTC CASSPAPGGTGGSTYEQYF
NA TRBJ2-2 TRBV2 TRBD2 TGTGCCAGCAGATTTTGGGGGGGGAACACCGGGGAGCTGTTTTTT CASRFWGGNTGELFF
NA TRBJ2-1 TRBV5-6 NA TGTGCCAGCAGCTTGGGGGCCTCCCGCAATGAGCAGTTCTTC CASSLGASRNEQFF
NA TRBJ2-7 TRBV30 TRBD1 TGTGCTACGATACGCCGACAGGGCCCTTACGAGCAGTACTTC CATIRRQGPYEQYF
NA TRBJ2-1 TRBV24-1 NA TGTGCCACCAGTGATCCCTTGCGGGCTATCCACAATGAGCAGTTCTTC CATSDPLRAIHNEQFF
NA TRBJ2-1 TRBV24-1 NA TGTGCCACCAGTGATTTGCTCAATGAGCAGTTCTTC CATSDLLNEQFF
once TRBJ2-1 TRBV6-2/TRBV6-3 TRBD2 TGTGCCAGCAGTTACCCCATACTAGCGGGGTCCTACAATGAGCAGTTCTTC CASSYPILAGSYNEQFF
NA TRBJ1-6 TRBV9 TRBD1 TGTGCCAGCAGCGTAGCAGGACAGGGCAGTTCACCCCTCCACTTT CASSVAGQGSSPLHF
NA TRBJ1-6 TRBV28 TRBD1 TGTGCCAGCAGTGGGCCGAGGGGGCTTCCCCTCCACTTT CASSGPRGLPLHF
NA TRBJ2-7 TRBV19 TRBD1 TGTGCCAGTAGTCTCACACCCGGGACAGGGGGGGAGCAGTACTTC CASSLTPGTGGEQYF
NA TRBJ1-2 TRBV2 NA TGTGCCAGCAGTGAGGGGAGCAGCTATGGCTACACCTTC CASSEGSSYGYTF
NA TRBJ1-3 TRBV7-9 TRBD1 TGTGCCAGCAGTCAGGGACAGGGTTGGTTCTCTGGAAACACCATATATTTT CASSQGQGWFSGNTIYF
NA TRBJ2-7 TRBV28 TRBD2 TGTGCCAGCAGTATAGCGGGAGGGGACTACGAGCAGTACTTC CASSIAGGDYEQYF
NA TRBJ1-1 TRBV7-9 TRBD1 TGTGCCAGCAGCTCCCGGGACAGGGGGCAGAGTGAAGCTTTCTTT CASSSRDRGQSEAFF
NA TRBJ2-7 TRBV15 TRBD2 TGTGCCACCAGCCCACCGGGAGGGCGGGCTCGCTACGAGCAGTACTTC CATSPPGGRARYEQYF